The sequence of this TCR beta chain was determined in a study of blood T cells in healthy people across ages. A J-beta primer mix and a sample-barcoded 5' primer were used in a second PCR of about 7 to 12 cycles. Each CDR3 protein is one row after TCRdb ran MiXCR on the 5' RACE reads. The table lists about 900,000 distinct CDR3 sequences, roughly 43% of them singletons. This clonotype was picked up many times. The length of the CDR3 is 12 residues. V was pared by 7 bases and J by 7 bases, with 6 bases of the junction left unmatched. The germline V gene encodes CDR1 SQVTM and CDR2 ANQGSEA. The rearrangement uses TRBV29-1 and TRBJ1-1, with 10 positions matching TRBD1. Sample: blood. This receptor was obtained from a man younger than 40 in good health. The CDR3 here is CSAQDRGGEAFF. The CDR3 DNA is TGCAGCGCCCAGGACAGGGGGGGTGAAGCTTTCTTT.